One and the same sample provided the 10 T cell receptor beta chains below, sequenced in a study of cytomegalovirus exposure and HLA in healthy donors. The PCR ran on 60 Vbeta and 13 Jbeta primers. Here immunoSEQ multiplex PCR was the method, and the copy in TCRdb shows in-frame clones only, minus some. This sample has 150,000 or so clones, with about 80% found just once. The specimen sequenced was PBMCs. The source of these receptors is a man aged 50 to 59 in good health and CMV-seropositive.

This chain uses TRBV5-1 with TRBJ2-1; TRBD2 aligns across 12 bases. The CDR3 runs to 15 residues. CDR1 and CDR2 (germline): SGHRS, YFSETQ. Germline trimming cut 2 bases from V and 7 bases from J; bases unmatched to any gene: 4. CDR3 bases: TGCGCCAGCAGCTTATGGACTAGCGGGGCAAATGAGCAGTTCTTC. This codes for CASSLWTSGANEQFF.

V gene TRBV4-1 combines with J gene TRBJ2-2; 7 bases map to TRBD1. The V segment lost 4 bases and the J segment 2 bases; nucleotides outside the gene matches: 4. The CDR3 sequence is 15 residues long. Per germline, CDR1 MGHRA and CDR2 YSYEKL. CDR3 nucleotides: TGCGCCAGCAGCCTCAGGGACAGAAACACCGGGGAGCTGTTTTTT. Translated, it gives CASSLRDRNTGELFF.

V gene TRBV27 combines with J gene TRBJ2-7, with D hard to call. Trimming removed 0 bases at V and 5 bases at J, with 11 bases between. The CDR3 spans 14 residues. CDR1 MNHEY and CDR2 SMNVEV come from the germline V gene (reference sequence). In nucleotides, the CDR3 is TGTGCCAGCAGTTTATCCCCCTTCTTTGACGAGCAGTACTTC. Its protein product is CASSLSPFFDEQYF.

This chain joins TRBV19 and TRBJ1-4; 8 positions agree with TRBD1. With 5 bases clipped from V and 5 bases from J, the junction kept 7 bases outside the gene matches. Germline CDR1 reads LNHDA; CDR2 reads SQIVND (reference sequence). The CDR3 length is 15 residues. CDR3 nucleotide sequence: TGTGCCAGTAGTGCCGCGACAGGGGCCAATGAAAAACTGTTTTTT. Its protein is CASSAATGANEKLFF.

CDR3 sequence: CASSRVSGGTYNEQFF. The CDR3 nucleotides read TGTGCCAGCAGTCGGGTTAGCGGGGGTACCTACAATGAGCAGTTCTTC. The rearrangement uses TRBV28 and TRBJ2-1; 9 bases align to TRBD2. The CDR3 sequence is 16 residues long. Trimming removed 5 bases from V and 2 bases from J; junction bases left unmatched: 7. Germline CDR1 and CDR2: MDHEN and SYDVKM.

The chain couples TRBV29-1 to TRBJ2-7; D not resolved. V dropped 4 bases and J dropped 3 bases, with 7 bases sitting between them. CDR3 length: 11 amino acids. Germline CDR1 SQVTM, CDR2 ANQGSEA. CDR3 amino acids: CSVVLDYEQYV. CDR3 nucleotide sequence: TGCAGCGTTGTTCTAGACTACGAGCAGTACGTC.

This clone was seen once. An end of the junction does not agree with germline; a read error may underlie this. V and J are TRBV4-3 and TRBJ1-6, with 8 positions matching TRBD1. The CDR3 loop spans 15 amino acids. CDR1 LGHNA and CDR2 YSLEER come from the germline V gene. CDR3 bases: TGCGCCAGCAGCCAACCGGACAGGGTTAATTCACCCTTCCACTTT. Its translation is CASSQPDRVNSPFHF.

CDR3 protein: CASSSVLSTRYQETQYF. Written as DNA, the CDR3 is TGTGCCAGCAGCTCGGTACTCTCTACCAGGTACCAAGAGACCCAGTACTTC. The chain is built from TRBV11-2 and TRBJ2-5; D call uncertain. CDR1 is SGHAT, CDR2 FQNNGV, per germline. The CDR3 sequence is 17 residues long. V gave up 4 bases and J gave up 0 bases, with 18 bases separating them.

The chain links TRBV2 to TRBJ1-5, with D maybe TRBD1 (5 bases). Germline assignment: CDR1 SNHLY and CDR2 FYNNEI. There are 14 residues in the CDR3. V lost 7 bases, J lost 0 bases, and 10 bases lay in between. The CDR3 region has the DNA TGTGCCAGCAACCAGGGTCATAGCAATCAGCCCCAGCATTTT. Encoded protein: CASNQGHSNQPQHF. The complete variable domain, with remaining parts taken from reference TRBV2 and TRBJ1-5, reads EPEVTQTPSHQVTQMGQEVILRCVPISNHLYFYWYRQILGQKVEFLVSFYNNEISEKSEIFDDQFSVERPDGSNFTLKIRSTKLEDSAMYFCASNQGHSNQPQHFGDGTRLSIL.

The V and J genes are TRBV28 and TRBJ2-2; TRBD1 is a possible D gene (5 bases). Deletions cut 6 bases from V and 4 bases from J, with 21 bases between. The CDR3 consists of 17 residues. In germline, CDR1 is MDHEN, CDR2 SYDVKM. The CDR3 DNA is TGTGCCAGCAGGGAAAAGGGTAGGGCAGGGCTCACCGGGGAGCTGTTTTTT. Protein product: CASREKGRAGLTGELFF.